This is a list of T cell receptor beta chains from one sample in a study of vaccination and CD4 T cells after COVID-19. TCRdb re-derived calls from the PCR reads in MiXCR, one entry per CDR3 protein. The sample comprises 10,000 or so distinct CDR3 sequences, roughly 60% of which are singletons, and over 20% rests with the top ten. Their target antigens are unknown. What was sequenced was CD4+ T cells from blood, cultured in vitro. The receptor source for this set is a human donor in good health. The CDR3 runs from the conserved cysteine through the conserved F or W. A D gene is named only where the DNA matches it firmly. The size entry is marked missing in some rows and otherwise reads once, few, many or a size class.

clone size | D gene | J gene | V gene | CDR3 protein | CDR3 DNA
- | TRBD1 | TRBJ2-1 | TRBV6-1 | CASSSRGTGPTNNEQFF | TGTGCCAGCAGTAGCCGGGGGACAGGGCCCACAAACAATGAGCAGTTCTTC
- | TRBD2 | TRBJ2-3 | TRBV5-6 | CASSSSGGPDTQYF | TGTGCCAGCAGCTCTAGCGGGGGTCCCGATACGCAGTATTTT
- | TRBD1 | TRBJ2-3 | TRBV7-9 | CGTGSTDTQYF | TGTGGGACAGGAAGCACAGATACGCAGTATTTT
- | - | TRBJ2-5 | TRBV10-3 | CATTLGETQYF | TGTGCCACGACCCTCGGGGAGACCCAGTACTTC
- | TRBD1 | TRBJ1-5 | TRBV27 | CASSPRQGSNQPQHF | TGTGCCAGCAGCCCGAGACAGGGGTCTAATCAGCCCCAGCATTTT
- | TRBD1 | TRBJ1-2 | TRBV20-1 | CSGRDRGPYGYTF | TGCAGTGGTAGAGACAGGGGACCTTATGGCTACACCTTC
- | - | TRBJ2-1 | TRBV6-2/TRBV6-3 | CASTSAQRWRGYF | TGTGCCAGCACCTCCGCACAGCGGTGGAGGGGATACTTC
- | - | TRBJ2-3 | TRBV10-1 | CASSEFTPLGADTQYF | TGCGCCAGCAGTGAGTTTACTCCGTTGGGTGCAGATACGCAGTATTTT
medium-sized | - | TRBJ2-4 | TRBV29-1 | CSVVGLAKNIQYF | TGCAGCGTTGTCGGCCTAGCCAAAAACATTCAGTACTTC
- | TRBD1 | TRBJ1-1 | TRBV2 | CASSLRGRGNTEAFF | TGTGCCAGCAGCCTCAGGGGGCGCGGGAACACTGAAGCTTTCTTT
- | - | TRBJ1-1 | TRBV5-1 | CASSLKGGLVAFF | TGCGCCAGCAGCTTGAAGGGGGGACTGGTAGCTTTCTTT
- | - | TRBJ2-7 | TRBV18 | CASSPQGLRSVYEQYF | TGTGCCAGCTCACCGCAGGGGCTACGCTCCGTCTACGAGCAGTACTTC
- | - | TRBJ1-6 | TRBV11-1 | CASSLSSGSPLHF | TGTGCCAGCAGCTTAAGTTCCGGTTCACCCCTCCACTTT
- | - | TRBJ2-5 | TRBV5-1 | CASSRTPTGSQETQYF | TGCGCCAGCAGCCGCACACCGACAGGATCACAAGAGACCCAGTACTTC
- | TRBD1 | TRBJ1-5 | TRBV20-1 | CSAMTGGNQPQHF | TGCAGTGCTATGACAGGGGGCAATCAGCCCCAGCATTTT
- | - | TRBJ1-1 | TRBV9 | CASSVLEGEAFF | TGTGCCAGCAGCGTTTTGGAGGGTGAAGCTTTCTTT
- | - | TRBJ1-2 | TRBV6-1 | CARRIYGYTF | TGTGCCAGGCGAATTTATGGCTACACCTTC
- | TRBD2 | TRBJ2-2 | TRBV6-5 | CASSYPSASGRYGYTGELFF | TGTGCCAGCAGTTACCCGTCGGCTAGCGGGAGGTATGGGTACACCGGGGAGCTGTTTTTT
- | - | TRBJ1-5 | TRBV5-1 | CASSLAGVRRQPQHF | TGCGCCAGCAGCTTAGCAGGGGTAAGACGTCAGCCCCAGCATTTT
- | - | TRBJ1-3 | TRBV6-1 | CASKAVRYQGNTIYF | TGTGCCAGCAAGGCCGTTCGATATCAGGGAAACACCATATATTTT
few | - | TRBJ1-1 | TRBV7-2 | CASSLGKQLNTEAFF | TGTGCCAGCAGCTTAGGAAAACAGCTCAACACTGAAGCTTTCTTT
once | - | TRBJ2-1 | TRBV6-1 | CASTGSGGPRNEQFF | TGTGCCAGCACCGGAAGCGGAGGGCCCCGCAATGAGCAGTTCTTC
few | TRBD1 | TRBJ2-7 | TRBV6-1 | CASSVSGLGQGFYEQYF | TGTGCCAGCAGTGTAAGCGGTTTGGGACAGGGATTTTACGAGCAGTACTTC
- | - | TRBJ2-5 | TRBV7-8 | CASGLRAETETQYF | TGTGCCAGCGGCTTACGGGCCGAGACGGAGACCCAGTACTTC
few | - | TRBJ1-2 | TRBV7-2 | CASSLVGVGAVHYGYTF | TGTGCCAGCAGCTTAGTCGGTGTGGGGGCCGTCCACTATGGCTACACCTTC
few | - | TRBJ2-3 | TRBV2 | CASRANGVKDTQYF | TGTGCCAGCAGGGCCAACGGTGTCAAAGATACGCAGTATTTT
- | - | TRBJ2-3 | TRBV24-1 | CATSSTAPDTQYF | TGTGCCACCAGTTCGACCGCCCCAGATACGCAGTATTTT
- | - | TRBJ1-1 | TRBV6-2/TRBV6-3 | CASSYGIHRNTEAFF | TGTGCCAGCAGTTACGGTATACATAGGAACACTGAAGCTTTCTTT
- | TRBD1 | TRBJ2-5 | TRBV9 | CASSVAAGGRETQYF | TGTGCCAGCAGCGTAGCGGCAGGGGGCCGGGAGACCCAGTACTTC
once | - | TRBJ2-4 | TRBV20-1 | CSAPSARAGLKNIQYF | TGCAGTGCCCCTTCCGCGCGGGCCGGGCTAAAAAACATTCAGTACTTC
- | TRBD1 | TRBJ2-3 | TRBV6-2/TRBV6-3 | CASRAGGALDTQYF | TGTGCCAGCAGGGCAGGGGGCGCGTTAGATACGCAGTATTTT
- | TRBD1 | TRBJ1-2 | TRBV5-1 | CASSLAGVRQGSYGYTF | TGCGCCAGCAGCTTGGCTGGGGTAAGACAGGGGTCTTACGGCTACACCTTC
- | - | TRBJ1-2 | TRBV24-1 | CATSEAGLNYGYTF | TGTGCCACCAGTGAGGCAGGTCTTAACTATGGCTACACCTTC
- | - | TRBJ2-7 | TRBV12-3/TRBV12-4 | CASSPRTRGGYEQYF | TGTGCCAGTAGTCCCAGGACTAGAGGGGGCTACGAGCAGTACTTC
- | TRBD2 | TRBJ2-5 | TRBV7-6 | CASSNRAGKETQYF | TGTGCCAGCAGCAATAGAGCGGGGAAAGAGACCCAGTACTTC
- | - | TRBJ2-2 | TRBV6-2/TRBV6-3 | CASELNTGELFF | TGTGCCAGTGAACTGAACACCGGGGAGCTGTTTTTT
- | - | TRBJ1-5 | TRBV27 | CASSLVGGFFRGNQPQHF | TGTGCCAGCAGCCTGGTAGGGGGGTTCTTCAGGGGCAATCAGCCCCAGCATTTT
- | - | TRBJ1-2 | TRBV19 | CASSIIRGNYGYTF | TGTGCCAGTAGTATAATCCGAGGGAACTATGGCTACACCTTC
- | - | TRBJ1-1 | TRBV2 | CASSPGLGVNTEAFF | TGTGCCAGCAGCCCGGGCCTGGGGGTGAACACTGAAGCTTTCTTT
- | TRBD2 | TRBJ2-3 | TRBV20-1 | CSAPRGGRDTQYF | TGCAGTGCACCCCGGGGGGGGCGGGATACGCAGTATTTT